The TCR beta chain described here comes from a study of CD8+CD57+ T cells in acquired aplastic anemia. Study information: The mean DNA yield obtained from sorted CD4+ and CD8+ cells came to roughly 3 ug.

CDR1 and CDR2 (germline): SNHLY, FYNNEI. CDR3 length equals 14 residues. V shed 6 bases, J shed 8 bases, and the junction held 8 bases outside the gene matches. Those patients picked for sequencing had displayed CD8+CD57+ cell expansion on flow cytometry. Genomic DNA was employed as the template in profiling TCR beta VDJ and CDR3. Each CDR3 protein is one row after TCRdb ran MiXCR on the reads. This sample has fewer than 80,000 distinct CDR3 sequences, with roughly 70% found just once. The receptor was derived from a human donor with aplastic anemia. The J gene is TRBJ2-1, the V gene TRBV2, with 9 nucleotides matching TRBD1. The sequenced sample consisted of sorted CD4+, CD8+, or CD8+CD57+ T cells (not recorded which) from PBMCs. CDR3: CASRAGQGVHEQFF. CDR3 sequence (DNA): TGTGCCAGCAGGGCGGGACAGGGAGTACATGAGCAGTTCTTC.